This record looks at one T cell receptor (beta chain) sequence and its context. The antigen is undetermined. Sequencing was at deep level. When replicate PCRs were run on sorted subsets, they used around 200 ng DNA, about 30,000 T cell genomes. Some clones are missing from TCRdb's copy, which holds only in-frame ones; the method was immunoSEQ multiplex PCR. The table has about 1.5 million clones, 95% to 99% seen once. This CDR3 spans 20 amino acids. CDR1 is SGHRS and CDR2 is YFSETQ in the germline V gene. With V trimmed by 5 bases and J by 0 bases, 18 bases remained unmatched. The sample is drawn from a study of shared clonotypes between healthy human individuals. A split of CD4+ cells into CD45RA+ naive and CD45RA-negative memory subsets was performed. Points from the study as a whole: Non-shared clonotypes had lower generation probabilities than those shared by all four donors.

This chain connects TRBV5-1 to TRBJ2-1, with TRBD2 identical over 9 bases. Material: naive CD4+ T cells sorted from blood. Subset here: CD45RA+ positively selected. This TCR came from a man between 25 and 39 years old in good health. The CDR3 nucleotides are TGCGCCAGCAGTACCGGTCCTGGGCTAGCGGGAATGAGCTCCTACAATGAGCAGTTCTTC. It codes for CASSTGPGLAGMSSYNEQFF.